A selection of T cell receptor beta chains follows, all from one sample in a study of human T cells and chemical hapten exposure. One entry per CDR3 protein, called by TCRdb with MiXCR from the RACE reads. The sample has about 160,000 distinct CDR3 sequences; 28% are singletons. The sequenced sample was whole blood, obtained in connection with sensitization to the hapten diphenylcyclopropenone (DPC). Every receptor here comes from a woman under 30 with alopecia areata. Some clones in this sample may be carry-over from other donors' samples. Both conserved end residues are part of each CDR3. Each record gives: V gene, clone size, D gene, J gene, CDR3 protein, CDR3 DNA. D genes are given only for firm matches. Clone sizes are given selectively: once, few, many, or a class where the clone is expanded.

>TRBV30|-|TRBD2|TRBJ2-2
CAWSTTGLATVTGELFF
TGTGCCTGGAGTACAACGGGACTAGCGACCGTAACCGGGGAGCTGTTTTTT
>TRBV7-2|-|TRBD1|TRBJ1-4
CASSPDRGYEKLFF
TGTGCCAGCAGCCCAGACAGGGGGTATGAAAAACTGTTTTTT
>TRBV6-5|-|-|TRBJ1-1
CASSYLVTGRNTEAFF
TGTGCCAGCAGTTACCTAGTAACAGGGAGGAACACTGAAGCTTTCTTT
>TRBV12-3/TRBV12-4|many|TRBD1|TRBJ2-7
CASSLRQGYEQYF
TGTGCCAGCAGTTTGCGACAGGGCTACGAGCAGTACTTC
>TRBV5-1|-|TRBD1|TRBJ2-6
CASSRDRGSSGANVLTF
TGCGCCAGCAGCCGCGACAGGGGGAGCTCTGGGGCCAACGTCCTGACTTTC
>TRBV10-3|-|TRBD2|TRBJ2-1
CAIRTSGGAPPYNEQFF
TGTGCCATCAGGACTAGCGGGGGGGCCCCCCCCTACAATGAGCAGTTCTTC
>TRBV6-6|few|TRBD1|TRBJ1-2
CASIPGQGYGYTF
TGTGCCAGCATCCCGGGACAGGGCTATGGCTACACCTTC
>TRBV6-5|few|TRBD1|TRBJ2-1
CASRDRGQVEQFF
TGTGCCAGCAGAGACAGGGGGCAAGTTGAGCAGTTCTTC
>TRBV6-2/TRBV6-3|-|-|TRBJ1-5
CASSYSNSNQPQHF
TGTGCCAGCAGTTACTCGAACAGCAATCAGCCCCAGCATTTT
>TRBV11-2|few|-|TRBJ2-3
CASSPRTPKGADTQYF
TGTGCCAGCAGCCCTAGGACTCCTAAGGGCGCAGATACGCAGTATTTT
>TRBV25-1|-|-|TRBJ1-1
CASTTGANTEAFF
TGTGCCAGCACAACCGGAGCGAACACTGAAGCTTTCTTT
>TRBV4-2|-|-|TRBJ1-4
CASSQLQGSREKLFF
TGTGCCAGCAGCCAACTTCAGGGATCTAGGGAAAAACTGTTTTTT
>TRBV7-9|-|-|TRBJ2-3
CASSPSPGVDTQYF
TGTGCCAGCAGCCCCTCTCCGGGGGTCGATACGCAGTATTTT
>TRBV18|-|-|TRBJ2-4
CASSPLPGTGVNIQYF
TGTGCCAGCTCACCACTCCCGGGGACGGGTGTGAACATTCAGTACTTC
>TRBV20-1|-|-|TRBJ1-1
CSARDWTVGAFF
TGCAGTGCTAGAGATTGGACAGTTGGCGCTTTCTTT
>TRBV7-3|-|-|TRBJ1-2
CASSLGPGQNYGYTF
TGTGCCAGCAGCTTAGGTCCGGGACAAAACTATGGCTACACCTTC
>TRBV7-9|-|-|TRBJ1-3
CACTTGNTIYF
TGTGCCTGCACGACTGGAAACACCATATATTTT
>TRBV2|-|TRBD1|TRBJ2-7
CASSVDGQVDEQYF
TGTGCCAGCAGTGTCGATGGACAGGTCGACGAGCAGTACTTC
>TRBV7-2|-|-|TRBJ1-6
CASSFTGWSSYNSPLHF
TGTGCCAGCAGCTTTACCGGGTGGAGCTCCTATAATTCACCCCTCCACTTT
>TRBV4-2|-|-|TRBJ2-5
CASSQRTLEETQYF
TGTGCCAGCAGCCAAAGGACATTGGAAGAGACCCAGTACTTC
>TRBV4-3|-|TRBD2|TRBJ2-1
CASSQPAGGPSYNEQFF
TGCGCCAGCAGCCAACCAGCGGGGGGCCCCTCCTACAATGAGCAGTTCTTC
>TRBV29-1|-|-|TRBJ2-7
CSVEGRRGGNSYEQYF
TGCAGCGTTGAAGGGAGACGGGGTGGTAACTCCTACGAGCAGTACTTC
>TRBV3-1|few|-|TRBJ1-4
CASRKDATNEKLFF
TGTGCCAGCAGGAAGGATGCAACTAATGAAAAACTGTTTTTT
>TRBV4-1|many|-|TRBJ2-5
CASSREETQYF
TGCGCCAGCAGCCGGGAGGAGACCCAGTACTTC
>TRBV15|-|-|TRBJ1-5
CATNTQHSNQPQHF
TGTGCCACCAACACCCAGCATAGCAATCAGCCCCAGCATTTT
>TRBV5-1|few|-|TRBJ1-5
CASRYDYYSNQPQHF
TGCGCCAGCAGGTATGACTATTATAGCAATCAGCCCCAGCATTTT
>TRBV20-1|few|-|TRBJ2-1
CSLNRLGGDNEQFF
TGCAGTCTTAACCGCCTCGGCGGAGACAATGAGCAGTTCTTC
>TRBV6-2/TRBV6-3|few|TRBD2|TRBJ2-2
CASSRRLMTSGYTGELFF
TGTGCCAGCAGTCGCCGACTAATGACTAGCGGGTACACCGGGGAGCTGTTTTTT
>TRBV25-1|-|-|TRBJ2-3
CASSGRGLGAGDTQYF
TGTGCCAGCAGTGGCCGTGGCTTGGGAGCTGGAGATACGCAGTATTTT
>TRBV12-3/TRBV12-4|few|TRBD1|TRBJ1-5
CASSLRLIGTGPSGNQPQHF
TGTGCCAGCAGTTTACGCCTGATAGGGACAGGTCCCTCCGGCAATCAGCCCCAGCATTTT
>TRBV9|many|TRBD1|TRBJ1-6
CASSVFTGDSPLHF
TGTGCCAGCAGCGTTTTTACAGGGGATTCACCCCTCCACTTT
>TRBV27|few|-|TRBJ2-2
CASSGGRNTGELFF
TGTGCCAGCAGCGGGGGACGGAACACCGGGGAGCTGTTTTTT
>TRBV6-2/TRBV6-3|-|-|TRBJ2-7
CASTRGWQGSYEQYF
TGTGCCAGCACTAGAGGTTGGCAGGGGTCCTACGAGCAGTACTTC